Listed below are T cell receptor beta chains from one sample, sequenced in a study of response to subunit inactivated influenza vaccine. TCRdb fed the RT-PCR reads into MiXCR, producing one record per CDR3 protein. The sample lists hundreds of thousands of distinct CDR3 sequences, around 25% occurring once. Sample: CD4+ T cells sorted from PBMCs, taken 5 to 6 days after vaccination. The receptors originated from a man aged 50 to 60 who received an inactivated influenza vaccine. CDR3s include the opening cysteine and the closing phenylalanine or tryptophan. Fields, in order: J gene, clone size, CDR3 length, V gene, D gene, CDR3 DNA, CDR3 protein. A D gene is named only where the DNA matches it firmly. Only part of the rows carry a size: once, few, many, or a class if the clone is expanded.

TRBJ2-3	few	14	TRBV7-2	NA	TGTGCCAGCAGCATGTTGTCGGGGACAGATACGCAGTATTTT	CASSMLSGTDTQYF
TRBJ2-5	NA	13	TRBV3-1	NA	TGTGCCAGCACAGTCTGGGGCGAGCAGACCCAGTACTTC	CASTVWGEQTQYF
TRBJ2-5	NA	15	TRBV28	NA	TGTGCCAGCAGAAGGGATGATAAGCCCTGGGAGACCCAGTACTTC	CASRRDDKPWETQYF
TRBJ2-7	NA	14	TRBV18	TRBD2	TGTGCCAGCTCACCAGGCGGGAGGATTGGAGAGCAGTACTTC	CASSPGGRIGEQYF
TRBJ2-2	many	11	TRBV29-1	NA	TGCAGCGCTAGACTGTTTGGGGAGCTGTTTTTT	CSARLFGELFF
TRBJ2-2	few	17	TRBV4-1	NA	TGCGCCAGCAGCCACTGGACAATAATCGCGAACACCGGGGAGCTGTTTTTT	CASSHWTIIANTGELFF
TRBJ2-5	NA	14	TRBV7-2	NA	TGTGCCAGCAGCTTAGTCGGACCTCGGGAGACCCAGTACTTC	CASSLVGPRETQYF
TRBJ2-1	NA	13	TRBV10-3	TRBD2	TGTGCCATCAGCCGGGAGGGCCGCGATGAGCAGTTCTTC	CAISREGRDEQFF
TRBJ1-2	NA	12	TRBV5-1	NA	TGCGCCAGCAGACAGGACAGAGGCGGCTACACCTTC	CASRQDRGGYTF
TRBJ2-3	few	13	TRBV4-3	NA	TGCGCCAGCAGCCAAGTTGAGGGAGATACGCAGTATTTT	CASSQVEGDTQYF
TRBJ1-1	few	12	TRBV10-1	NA	TGCGCCAGCAGTGAGTCGGGGACTGAAGCTTTCTTT	CASSESGTEAFF
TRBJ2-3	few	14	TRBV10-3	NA	TGTGCCATCAGAAAGGAGGGGAGCACAGATACGCAGTATTTT	CAIRKEGSTDTQYF
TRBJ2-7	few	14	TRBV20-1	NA	TGCAGTGCCGAACCGGGACACCGATCCTACGAGCAGTACTTC	CSAEPGHRSYEQYF
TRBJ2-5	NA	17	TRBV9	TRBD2	TGTGCCAGCAGCGTAGGGGCTAGCGGGGGGCCAAAAGAGACCCAGTACTTC	CASSVGASGGPKETQYF
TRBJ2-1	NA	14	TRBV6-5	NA	TGTGCCAGCAGTTATCAGACTAGGTTCAATGAGCAGTTCTTC	CASSYQTRFNEQFF
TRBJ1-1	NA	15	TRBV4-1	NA	TGCGCCAGCAGCCAAGGGGGCCAGGGGAGCCCTGAAGCTTTCTTT	CASSQGGQGSPEAFF
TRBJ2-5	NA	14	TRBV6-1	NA	TGTGCCAGCAAAAAAGGGGGGGTAGGGGAGACCCAGTACTTC	CASKKGGVGETQYF
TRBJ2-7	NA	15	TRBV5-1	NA	TGCGCCAGCACCTCAGGGGGAGGGGAGACCTACGAGCAGTACTTC	CASTSGGGETYEQYF
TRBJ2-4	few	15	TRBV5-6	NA	TGTGCCAGCAGTCCTTGGACTATAGCCAAAAACATTCAGTACTTC	CASSPWTIAKNIQYF
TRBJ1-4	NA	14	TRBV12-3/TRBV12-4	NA	TGTGCCAGCAGTAGACAGTTGTTTGGGGAAAAACTGTTTTTT	CASSRQLFGEKLFF
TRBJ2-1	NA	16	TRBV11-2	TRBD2	TGTGCCAGCAGCCATATTAGCGGGGGGACAAACAATGAGCAGTTCTTC	CASSHISGGTNNEQFF
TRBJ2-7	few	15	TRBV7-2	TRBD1	TGTGCCAGCAGCTCCCGGACAGGGGGGTACTACGAGCAGTACTTC	CASSSRTGGYYEQYF
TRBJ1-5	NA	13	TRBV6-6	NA	TGTGCCAGCAGTTGGGAGAGCAATCAGCCCCAGCATTTT	CASSWESNQPQHF
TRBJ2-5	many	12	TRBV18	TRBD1	TGTGCCAGCTCAGACAGGGGGGAGACCCAGTACTTC	CASSDRGETQYF
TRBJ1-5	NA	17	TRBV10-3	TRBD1	TGTGCCATCAGTGAGTCCCCCGGACAGGTCCTCGATCAGCCCCAGCATTTT	CAISESPGQVLDQPQHF
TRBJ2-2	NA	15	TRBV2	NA	TGTGCCAGCAGTGAAGCGCGTACCAAGACCGGGGAGCTGTTTTTT	CASSEARTKTGELFF
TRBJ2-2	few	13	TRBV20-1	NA	TGCAGTGCGCCAGAGGGGGGGGCCGGGGAGCTGTTTTTT	CSAPEGGAGELFF
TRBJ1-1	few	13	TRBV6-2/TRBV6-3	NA	TGTGCCAGCAGTTATCCCGGGAAGCATGAAGCTTTCTTT	CASSYPGKHEAFF
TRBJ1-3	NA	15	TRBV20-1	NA	TGCAGTGCTAGAAGGGCGGCTGTCTCTGGAAACACCATATATTTT	CSARRAAVSGNTIYF
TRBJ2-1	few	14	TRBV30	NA	TGTGCCTGGAGTACCCGGGACTCCTACAATGAGCAGTTCTTC	CAWSTRDSYNEQFF
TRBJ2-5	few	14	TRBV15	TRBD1	TGTGCCACCAGCAGAGATGGGACAGGGGAGACCCAGTACTTC	CATSRDGTGETQYF
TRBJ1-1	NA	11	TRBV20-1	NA	TGCAGTGAATCGAAGAACACTGAAGCTTTCTTT	CSESKNTEAFF
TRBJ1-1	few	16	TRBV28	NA	TGTGCCAGCAGTTTTGGTTTAGGTGGGAAGGGCGCTGAAGCTTTCTTT	CASSFGLGGKGAEAFF
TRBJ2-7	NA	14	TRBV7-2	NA	TGTGCCAGCAGGGACAGCCTACCTGCCTACGAGCAGTACTTC	CASRDSLPAYEQYF
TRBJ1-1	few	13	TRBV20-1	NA	TGCAGTGCATCTGGGGGGGCGAACACTGAAGCTTTCTTT	CSASGGANTEAFF
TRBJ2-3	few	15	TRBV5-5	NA	TGTGCCAGCAGCGAACCCCAGTTGGGGGCAGATACGCAGTATTTT	CASSEPQLGADTQYF
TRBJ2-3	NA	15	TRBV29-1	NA	TGCAGCGTTTGTGCGGGACAGATAGGCACAGATACGCAGTATTTT	CSVCAGQIGTDTQYF
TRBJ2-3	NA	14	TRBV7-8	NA	TGTGCCAGCAGCTTTCAGCGGGGCACAGATACGCAGTATTTT	CASSFQRGTDTQYF
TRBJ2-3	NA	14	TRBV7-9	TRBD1	TGTGCCAGCAGCTCCGGACAGGGCGCAGATACGCAGTATTTT	CASSSGQGADTQYF
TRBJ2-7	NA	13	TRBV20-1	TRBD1	TGCAGTGCTATCGGGACAGGGTCCGGCGAGCAGTACTTC	CSAIGTGSGEQYF
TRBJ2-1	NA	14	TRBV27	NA	TGTGCCAGCAGTTCCCCCCTCCGAAAACGTTGTCCGTTCTTC	CASSSPLRKRCPFF
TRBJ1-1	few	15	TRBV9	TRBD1	TGTGCCAGCAGCTTACAGGGGACTATGGGCACTGAAGCTTTCTTT	CASSLQGTMGTEAFF
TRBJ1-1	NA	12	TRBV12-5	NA	TGTGCTAGTGGTTTCCCGGAGACTGAAGCTTTCTTT	CASGFPETEAFF
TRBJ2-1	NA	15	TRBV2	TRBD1	TGTGCCAGCAGTGAGGAACAGGGGGCCTACAATGAGCAGTTCTTC	CASSEEQGAYNEQFF
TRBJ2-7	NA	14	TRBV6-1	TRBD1	TGTGCCAGCAGCCGGGACAGCCTCGCCTACGAGCAGTACTTC	CASSRDSLAYEQYF
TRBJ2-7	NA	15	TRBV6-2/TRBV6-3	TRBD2	TGTGCCAGCACCTATAGCGGGGGGACCCTCTACGAGCAGTACTTC	CASTYSGGTLYEQYF
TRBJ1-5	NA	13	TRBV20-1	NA	TGCAGTGCGAACAAGGGTAGCAATCAGCCCCAGCATTTT	CSANKGSNQPQHF
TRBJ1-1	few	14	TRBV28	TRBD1	TGTGCCAGCAGTTCTGGACAGGACGGGTCTGAAGCTTTCTTT	CASSSGQDGSEAFF
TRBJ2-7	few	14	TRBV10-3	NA	TGTGCCATCACCCGGGACGCGAGCTCCTACGAGCAGTACTTC	CAITRDASSYEQYF
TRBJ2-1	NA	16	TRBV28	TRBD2	TGTGCCAGCATTCCGCTAAGGACTAGCGGGAGCAATGAGCAGTTCTTC	CASIPLRTSGSNEQFF
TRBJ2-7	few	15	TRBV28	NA	TGTGCCAGCAGTTTTTCGGGCAGGGTGGTACACGAGCAGTACTTC	CASSFSGRVVHEQYF